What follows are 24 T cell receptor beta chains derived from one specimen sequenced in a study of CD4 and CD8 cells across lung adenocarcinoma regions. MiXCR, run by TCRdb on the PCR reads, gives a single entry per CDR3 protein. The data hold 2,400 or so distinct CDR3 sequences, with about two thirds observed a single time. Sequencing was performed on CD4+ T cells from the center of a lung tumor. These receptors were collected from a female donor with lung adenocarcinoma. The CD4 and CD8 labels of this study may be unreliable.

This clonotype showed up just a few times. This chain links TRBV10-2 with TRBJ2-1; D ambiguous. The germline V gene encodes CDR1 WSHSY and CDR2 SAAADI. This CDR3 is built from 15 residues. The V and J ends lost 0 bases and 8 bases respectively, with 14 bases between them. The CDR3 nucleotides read TGCGCCAGCAGTGAGTCAACGGCCCCTGGGGATGAGCAGTTCTTC. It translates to CASSESTAPGDEQFF.

CDR3 bases: TGTGCCAGCAGTCTGGACACGTTCACTGAAGCTTTCTTT. It is translated as CASSLDTFTEAFF. This chain links TRBV6-1 with TRBJ1-1; D is perhaps TRBD1 (5 bases). V was shortened by 5 bases and J by 4 bases, with 11 bases between the two germline ends. Germline values: CDR1 MNHNS, CDR2 SASEGT. The CDR3 spans 13 residues.

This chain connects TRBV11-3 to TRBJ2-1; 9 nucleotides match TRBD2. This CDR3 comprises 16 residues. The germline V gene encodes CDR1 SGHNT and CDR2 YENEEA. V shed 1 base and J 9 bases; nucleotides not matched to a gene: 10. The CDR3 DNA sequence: TGTGCCAGCAGCTTAGGCGGGAGGGCCGGAACTGGTGAGCAGTTCTTC. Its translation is CASSLGGRAGTGEQFF.

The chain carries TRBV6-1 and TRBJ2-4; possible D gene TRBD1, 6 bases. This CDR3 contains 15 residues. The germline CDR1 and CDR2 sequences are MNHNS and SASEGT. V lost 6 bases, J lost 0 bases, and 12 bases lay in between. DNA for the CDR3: TGTGCCAGCAGCCCAGACAGGCTAGCCAAAAACATTCAGTACTTC. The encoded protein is CASSPDRLAKNIQYF.

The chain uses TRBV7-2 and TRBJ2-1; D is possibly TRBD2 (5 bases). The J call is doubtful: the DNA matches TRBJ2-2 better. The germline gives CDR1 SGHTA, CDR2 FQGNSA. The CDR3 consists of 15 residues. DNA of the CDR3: TGTGCCAGCAGCTTGGGTAGCGCGAACTACAGGGAGCTGTTTTTT. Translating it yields CASSLGSANYRELFF.

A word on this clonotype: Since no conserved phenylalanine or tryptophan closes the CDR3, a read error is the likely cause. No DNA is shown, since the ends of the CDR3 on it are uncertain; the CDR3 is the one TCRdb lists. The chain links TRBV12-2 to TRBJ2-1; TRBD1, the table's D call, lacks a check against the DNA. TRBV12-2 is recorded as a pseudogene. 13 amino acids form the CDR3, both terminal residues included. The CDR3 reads CASRRLSNQEAVV.

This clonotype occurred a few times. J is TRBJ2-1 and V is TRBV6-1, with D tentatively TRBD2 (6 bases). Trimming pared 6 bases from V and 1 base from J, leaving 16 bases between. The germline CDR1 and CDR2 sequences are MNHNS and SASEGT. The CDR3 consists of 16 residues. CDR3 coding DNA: TGTGCCAGCAGCATCCTCCCTAGCGAATCCTACAATGAGCAGTTCTTC. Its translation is CASSILPSESYNEQFF.

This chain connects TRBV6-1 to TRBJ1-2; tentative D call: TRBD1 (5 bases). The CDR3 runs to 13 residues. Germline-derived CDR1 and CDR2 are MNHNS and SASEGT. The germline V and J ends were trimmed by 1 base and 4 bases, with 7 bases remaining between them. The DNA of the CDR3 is TGTGCCAGCAGTGAAGGGGGACGCTATGGCTACACCTTC. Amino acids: CASSEGGRYGYTF.

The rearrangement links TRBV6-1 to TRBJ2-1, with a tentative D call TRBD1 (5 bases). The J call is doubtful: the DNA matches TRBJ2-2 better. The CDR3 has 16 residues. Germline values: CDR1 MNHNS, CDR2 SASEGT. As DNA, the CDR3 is TGTGCCAGCAGTGAACAGGGCGGTGGGAACACCAGTGAGCTGTTTTTT. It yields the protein CASSEQGGGNTSELFF.

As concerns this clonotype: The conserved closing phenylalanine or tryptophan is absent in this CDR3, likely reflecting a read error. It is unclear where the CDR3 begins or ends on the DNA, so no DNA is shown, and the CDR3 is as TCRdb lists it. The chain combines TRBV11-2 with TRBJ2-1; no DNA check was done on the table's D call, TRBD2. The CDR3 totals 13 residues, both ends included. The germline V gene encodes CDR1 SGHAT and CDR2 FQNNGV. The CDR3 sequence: CASSFEVAGVNII.

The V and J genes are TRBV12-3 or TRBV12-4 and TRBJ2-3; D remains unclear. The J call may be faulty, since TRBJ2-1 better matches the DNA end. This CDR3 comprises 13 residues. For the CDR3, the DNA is TGTGCCAGCAGGGCGGTCCCTTACAATGAGCAGTTCTTC. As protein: CASRAVPYNEQFF.

CDR3 residues: CASQGFGLANTGELFF. The CDR3 DNA reads TGTGCCAGCCAGGGGTTCGGACTAGCGAACACCGGGGAGCTGTTTTTT. The chain combines TRBV6-1 with TRBJ2-2; D perhaps matches TRBD2 (7 bases). The CDR3 consists of 16 residues. The germline V gene encodes CDR1 MNHNS and CDR2 SASEGT. V was cut by 8 bases and J by 0 bases, with 16 bases left in between.

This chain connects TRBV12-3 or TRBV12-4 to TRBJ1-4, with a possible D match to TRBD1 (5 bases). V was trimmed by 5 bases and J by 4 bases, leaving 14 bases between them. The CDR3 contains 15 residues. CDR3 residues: CASSQRGRFNEKLFF. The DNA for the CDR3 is TGTGCCAGCAGTCAAAGGGGACGGTTTAATGAAAAACTGTTTTTT.

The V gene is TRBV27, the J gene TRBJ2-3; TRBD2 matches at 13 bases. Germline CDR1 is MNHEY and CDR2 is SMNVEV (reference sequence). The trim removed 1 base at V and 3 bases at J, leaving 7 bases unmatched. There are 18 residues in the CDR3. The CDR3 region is CASSLYGAGLAGTDTQYF. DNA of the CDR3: TGTGCCAGCAGTTTATATGGCGCGGGACTAGCGGGAACAGATACGCAGTATTTT.

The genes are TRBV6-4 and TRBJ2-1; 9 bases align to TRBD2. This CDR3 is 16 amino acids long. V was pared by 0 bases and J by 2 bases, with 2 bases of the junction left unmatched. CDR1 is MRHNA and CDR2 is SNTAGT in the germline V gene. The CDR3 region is CASSDSLAGTYNEQFF. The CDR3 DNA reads TGTGCCAGCAGTGACTCGCTAGCGGGAACCTACAATGAGCAGTTCTTC.

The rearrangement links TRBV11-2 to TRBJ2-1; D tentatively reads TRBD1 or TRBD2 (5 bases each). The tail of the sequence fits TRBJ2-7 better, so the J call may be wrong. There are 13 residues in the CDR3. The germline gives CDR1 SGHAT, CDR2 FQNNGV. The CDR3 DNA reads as TGTGCCAGCAGCCTCGAGGGGTATCTTGAGCAGTACTTC. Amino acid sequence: CASSLEGYLEQYF.

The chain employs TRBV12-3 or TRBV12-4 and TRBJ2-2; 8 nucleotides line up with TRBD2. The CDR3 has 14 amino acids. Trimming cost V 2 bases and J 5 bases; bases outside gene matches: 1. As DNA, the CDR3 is TGTGCCAGCAGTTTAACGGGAGGGACCGGGGAGCTGTTTTTT. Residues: CASSLTGGTGELFF.

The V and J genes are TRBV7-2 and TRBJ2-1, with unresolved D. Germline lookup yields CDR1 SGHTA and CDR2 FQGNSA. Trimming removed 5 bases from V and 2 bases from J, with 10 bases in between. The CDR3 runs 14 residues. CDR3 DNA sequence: TGTGCCAGCAGCCCAGACTGGACCTACAATGAGCAGTTCTTC. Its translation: CASSPDWTYNEQFF.

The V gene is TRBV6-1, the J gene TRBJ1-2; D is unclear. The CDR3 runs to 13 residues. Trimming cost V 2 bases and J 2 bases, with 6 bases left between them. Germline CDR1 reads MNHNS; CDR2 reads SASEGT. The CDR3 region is CASSELQNYGYTF. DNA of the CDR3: TGTGCCAGCAGTGAACTCCAGAACTATGGCTACACCTTC.

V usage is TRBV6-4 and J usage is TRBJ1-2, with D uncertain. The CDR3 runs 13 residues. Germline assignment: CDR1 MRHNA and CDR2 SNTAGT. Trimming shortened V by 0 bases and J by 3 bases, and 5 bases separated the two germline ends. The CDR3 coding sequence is TGTGCCAGCAGTGACTCCGGGGACTATGGCTACACCTTC. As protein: CASSDSGDYGYTF.

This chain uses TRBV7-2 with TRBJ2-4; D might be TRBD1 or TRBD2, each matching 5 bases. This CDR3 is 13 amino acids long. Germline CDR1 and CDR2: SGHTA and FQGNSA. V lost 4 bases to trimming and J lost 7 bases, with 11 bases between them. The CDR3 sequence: CASSYGTWNIQYF. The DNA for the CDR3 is TGTGCCAGCAGCTACGGGACGTGGAACATTCAGTACTTC.

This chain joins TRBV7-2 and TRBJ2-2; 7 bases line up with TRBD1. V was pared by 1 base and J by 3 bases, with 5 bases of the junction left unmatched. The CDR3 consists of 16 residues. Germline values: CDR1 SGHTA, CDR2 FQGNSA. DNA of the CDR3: TGTGCCAGCAGCTTAGACGGGACAGAGGACACCGGGGAGCTGTTTTTT. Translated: CASSLDGTEDTGELFF.

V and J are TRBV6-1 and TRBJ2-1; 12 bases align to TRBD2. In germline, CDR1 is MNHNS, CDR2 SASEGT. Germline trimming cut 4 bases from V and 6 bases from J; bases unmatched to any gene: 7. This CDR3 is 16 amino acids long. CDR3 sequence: CASSVMTSGSLNEQFF. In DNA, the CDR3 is TGTGCCAGCAGTGTGATGACTAGCGGGAGCCTCAATGAGCAGTTCTTC.

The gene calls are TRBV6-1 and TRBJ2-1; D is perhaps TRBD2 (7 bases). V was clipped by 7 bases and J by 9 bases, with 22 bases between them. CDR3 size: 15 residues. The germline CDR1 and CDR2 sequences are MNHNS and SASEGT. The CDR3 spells CASTRGGAGSGEQFF. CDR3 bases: TGTGCCAGCACGAGGGGGGGCGCGGGGAGTGGTGAGCAGTTCTTC.